These 4 T cell receptor beta chains share one sample of origin, sequenced in a study of chemoradiotherapy in HPV16-positive cancers. The repertoire was sequenced with immunoSEQ multiplex PCR; TCRdb's copy has only in-frame clones and lacks some. The top ten hold around 8.8% of the sample, which has nearly 5,500 clones, roughly 85% seen once. The sequencing used tumor tissue, collected from a patient who underwent chemoradiotherapy. The receptors were gathered from a human donor with HPV-associated anogenital cancer.

This clone turned up a few times. In DNA form, the CDR3 reads TGCGCCAGCAGTGAGTGGGGGGGCGGTGGCTACACCTTC. Translating gives CASSEWGGGGYTF. J is TRBJ1-2 and V is TRBV10-2, with a possible D match to TRBD1 (6 bases). The V end was cut by 1 base, the J end by 7 bases, with 10 bases between. Per germline, CDR1 WSHSY and CDR2 SAAADI. This CDR3 is built from 13 residues.

Comments on this clone: The junction shows a germline mismatch at one end, possibly a read error. This chain connects TRBV5-1 to TRBJ2-5; D is perhaps TRBD2 (5 bases). Germline loops: CDR1 SGHRS, CDR2 YFSETQ. The CDR3 runs 15 residues. The CDR3 sequence is CASRRSLAQREAQYF. For the CDR3, the DNA is TGCGCCAGCAGACGGAGCCTAGCCCAACGAGAGGCCCAGTACTTC.

In its sample, this clone was seen a few times. The rearrangement uses TRBV11-2 and TRBJ2-1; 11 positions match TRBD1. Germline CDR1 and CDR2: SGHAT and FQNNGV. The CDR3 runs to 16 residues. J was trimmed by 5 bases and V by 3 bases; bases with no gene match: 6. The CDR3 region has the DNA TGTGCCAGCAGCTTTAATTGGGGACAGGGGGACAATGAGCAGTTCTTC. Its protein product is CASSFNWGQGDNEQFF.

The genes are TRBV10-3 and TRBJ1-1, with 8 bases fitting TRBD1. Trimming cost V 6 bases and J 2 bases; bases outside gene matches: 5. Germline loops: CDR1 ENHRY, CDR2 SYGVKD. The CDR3 is made up of 14 amino acids. CDR3 DNA: TGTGCCATCAGAACGACAGGGGATAACACTGAAGCTTTCTTT. Residues: CAIRTTGDNTEAFF.